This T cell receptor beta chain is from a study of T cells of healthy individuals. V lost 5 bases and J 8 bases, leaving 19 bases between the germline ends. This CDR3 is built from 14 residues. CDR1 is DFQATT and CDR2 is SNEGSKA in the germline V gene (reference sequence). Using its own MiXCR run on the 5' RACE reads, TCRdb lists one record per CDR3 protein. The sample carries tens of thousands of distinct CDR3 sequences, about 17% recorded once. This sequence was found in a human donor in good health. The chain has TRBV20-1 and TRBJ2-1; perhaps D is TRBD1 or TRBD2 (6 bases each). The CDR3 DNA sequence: TGCAGTGCTCCCTTAGAGGGGGGCGTCGATGAGCAGTTCTTC. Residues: CSAPLEGGVDEQFF.